This T cell receptor beta chain emerged from a study of metastatic and nonmetastatic thyroid tumors. Study background: Repertoire comparison spanned blood and tumor or nodule tissue of malignant and benign thyroid patients.

V was cut by 7 bases and J by 4 bases, with 11 bases left in between. The CDR3 extends over 12 amino acids. CDR1 MNHNS and CDR2 SASEGT come from the germline V gene. Per the original methods: A classifier for distant metastasis in papillary thyroid cancer was constructed using CDR3 differences observed across clinicopathological groups. TCRdb used MiXCR to call clones anew from the PCR reads. Clone size and V and J calls follow TCRdb, not the original study. The sample lists almost 8,500 clones, about 45% occurring once. Patients were all untreated before their thyroid surgery. Material for sequencing was tumor tissue. This rearrangement joins TRBV6-1 to TRBJ2-7, with D possibly matching TRBD1 (6 bases). The receptor was isolated from a male donor with papillary thyroid cancer or a benign thyroid nodule (not recorded which). Some clones in this sample may be carry-over from other donors' samples. Written as DNA, the CDR3 is TGTGCCAGCAACAGGGTTGGATACGAGCAGTACTTC. Translation gives CASNRVGYEQYF.